This T cell receptor (beta chain) came from a study of Ad26.COV2.S vaccination and SARS-CoV-2 variants. Turning to the study itself: The COV1001 Ad26.COV2.S trial arm included the donor.

Method: immunoSEQ multiplex PCR; TCRdb's copy keeps in-frame clones and lacks some. The sample has some 350,000 clones, more than 75% seen once. As to treatment: about 20 received Ad26.COV2.S at low or high dose, single or two shots; several received placebo; per-sample allocation not given. On day 63 after the first injection, vaccine and placebo recipients gave samples. The sample came from a Boston adult aged 18-55 years. This CDR3 spans 12 amino acids. V shed 2 bases and J shed 11 bases, with 12 bases lying between them. Looked up from germline, CDR1 is SGHTA and CDR2 is FQGNSA. The source of this sequence is a person aged 18-65 years who received the Ad26.COV2.S COVID-19 vaccine or a placebo. The V gene is TRBV7-2, the J gene TRBJ1-1; D gene ambiguous. Here the sequenced sample was peripheral blood, taken in a trial of Ad26.COV2.S vaccine versus placebo. The CDR3 DNA follows: TGTGCCAGCAGCTTACCGAGGATGAGGGCTTTCTTT. Translated: CASSLPRMRAFF.